This TCR beta chain derives from a study of T cells in Graves' hyperthyroidism and ophthalmopathy. Study-wide findings and caveats: From stable hyperthyroidism, ophthalmopathy was separated by a 13 V-J model. Most thyroid clonotypes that were expanded above 0.001 also turned up in blood.

This CDR3 is 15 amino acids long. Germline V lookup: CDR1 SGHRS, CDR2 YFSETQ. V was cut by 5 bases and J by 11 bases, with 25 bases left in between. Uncontrolled infections, other autoimmune diseases, pregnancy or lactation led to exclusion of patients. Authors of the study amplified TCR beta CDR3 regions from RNA transcripts. Using the HTBI primer set, a first-round RT-PCR was run on the TCR CDR3. From the multiplex PCR reads, TCRdb called clonotypes with MiXCR, one entry per CDR3 protein. The table has around 600,000 distinct CDR3 sequences, nearly 45% seen once. This clonotype was seen only once. Its antigen is not known.

The rearrangement links TRBV5-1 to TRBJ1-1; maybe TRBD1 (5 bases). The receptor comes from an adult man with Graves' disease, either hyperthyroidism or ophthalmopathy (not recorded which). Sequenced sample: peripheral blood or thyroid tissue (not recorded which). In DNA form, the CDR3 reads TGCGCCAGCAGGCAAGGGAGAGGGACCCCTTCGGAGGCTTTCTTT. Protein product: CASRQGRGTPSEAFF.